These 9 T cell receptor beta chains originate from one sample sequenced in a study of blood T cell repertoires in COVID-19. Assay: immunoSEQ multiplex PCR; the TCRdb copy retains only in-frame clones and omits some. The sample yields fewer than 200,000 clones, approximately 92% seen once. Source material: peripheral blood. The receptor set was obtained from a woman aged 50 to 65 with acute or convalescent COVID-19.

J is TRBJ1-1 and V is TRBV29-1, with no clear D. The V end was cut by 2 bases, the J end by 2 bases, with 12 bases between. Germline assignment: CDR1 SQVTM and CDR2 ANQGSEA. CDR3 size: 14 residues. The chain's CDR3 is CSVEMGLGNTEAFF. CDR3 DNA sequence: TGCAGCGTTGAAATGGGCCTGGGCAACACTGAAGCTTTCTTT.

The chain uses TRBV3-1 (or the pseudogene TRBV3-2) and TRBJ1-6; no definite D call. The germline gives CDR1 LGHDT, CDR2 YNNKEL (reference sequence). Trimming left V 0 bases short and J 8 bases short, with 8 bases between. The CDR3 runs 14 residues. CDR3 loop: CASSQEAGYSPLHF. The CDR3 DNA follows: TGTGCCAGCAGCCAAGAAGCAGGATATTCACCCCTCCACTTT.

In its sample, this clone was seen once. V gene TRBV7-2 combines with J gene TRBJ1-5, with D perhaps matching TRBD1 (5 bases). The CDR3 runs to 12 residues. V lost 5 bases to trimming and J lost 6 bases, with 8 bases between them. Per germline, CDR1 SGHTA and CDR2 FQGNSA. CDR3 sequence reads: CASSQGLQPQHF. The CDR3 DNA reads TGTGCCAGCAGCCAGGGACTTCAGCCCCAGCATTTT.

The V gene is TRBV6-1, the J gene TRBJ2-7, with TRBD1 matching over 9 bases. Per the germline V gene, CDR1 is MNHNS and CDR2 is SASEGT. V lost 3 bases, J lost 3 bases, and 12 bases stayed unmatched. CDR3 length: 17 amino acids. The CDR3 DNA reads TGTGCCAGCAGTGACCGGACAGGGGACCCTTTATTCTACGAGCAGTACTTC. Translating it yields CASSDRTGDPLFYEQYF.

This clone has only one observation. This sequence joins TRBV28 and TRBJ1-5, with D possibly being TRBD1 (5 bases). The germline CDR1 and CDR2 sequences are MDHEN and SYDVKM. The V and J ends lost 6 bases and 5 bases respectively, with 17 bases between them. This CDR3 has 15 amino acids. CDR3 DNA sequence: TGTGCCAGCAGACCAGGGATCGGTACGGATCAGCCCCAGCATTTT. It encodes CASRPGIGTDQPQHF. The whole variable domain, filled in from reference TRBV28 and TRBJ1-5, reads DVKVTQSSRYLVKRTGEKVFLECVQDMDHENMFWYRQDPGLGLRLIYFSYDVKMKEKGDIPEGYSVSREKKERFSLILESASTNQTSMYLCASRPGIGTDQPQHFGDGTRLSIL.

The chain combines TRBV20-1 with TRBJ2-7; 10 bases are shared with TRBD2. The CDR3 is 16 amino acids. After removal of 3 bases from V and 0 bases from J, the junction contained 8 bases not matched to a gene. CDR1 is DFQATT, CDR2 SNEGSKA, per germline (reference sequence). CDR3 amino acids: CSASWLAGDNSYEQYF. The CDR3 coding sequence is TGCAGTGCTAGTTGGCTAGCGGGAGATAACTCCTACGAGCAGTACTTC.

In this sample, this clone turned up once. The J gene is TRBJ1-5, the V gene TRBV24-1; perhaps TRBD1 as D (5 bases). Germline loops: CDR1 KGHDR, CDR2 SFDVKD. The germline V and J ends were trimmed by 2 bases and 7 bases, with 11 bases remaining between them. This CDR3 is 14 amino acids long. The CDR3 loop reads CATSDYRTTQPQHF. The DNA for the CDR3 is TGTGCCACCAGTGATTATAGGACAACGCAGCCCCAGCATTTT.

This chain uses TRBV5-6 with TRBJ1-4; 8 bases are shared with TRBD1. Germline-derived CDR1 and CDR2 are SGHDT and YYEEEE. The CDR3 length is 15 residues. V was pared by 4 bases and J by 4 bases, with 6 bases of the junction left unmatched. The CDR3 region has the DNA TGTGCCAGCAGCGGGGGACAGGCCCTTAATGAAAAACTGTTTTTT. Encoded protein: CASSGGQALNEKLFF.

This chain's CDR3 is CASRTGNTEAFF. For the CDR3, the DNA is TGCGCCAGCAGGACAGGGAACACTGAAGCTTTCTTT. The V and J genes are TRBV5-1 and TRBJ1-1; possibly TRBD1 for D (6 bases). Germline V lookup: CDR1 SGHRS, CDR2 YFSETQ. Trimming left V 5 bases short and J 1 base short, with 6 bases between. The CDR3 spans 12 residues.